These 29 T cell receptor beta chains were sequenced from one sample in a study of naive and memory T cell subsets. Antigen specificity for these receptors is unknown. The beta constant-region primer was an equimolar mix of two oligonucleotides covering TRBC1 and TRBC2. The ligated cDNA underwent four PCR rounds using SP2 and nested alpha and beta constant-region primers. TCRdb re-called the UMI-ligation and nested PCR reads through MiXCR, storing one row per CDR3 protein. The sample includes 98,000 or so distinct CDR3 sequences, about 11% of them seen just once. Regarding the study as a whole: Especially in CD8 cells, naive repertoires contained a few larger clonotypes, possibly CD45RA-re-expressing memory cells.

The specimen sequenced was naive CD4+ T cells from blood. These TCRs come from a human donor in good health.

This clonotype was seen more than once but under ten times. The chain recombines TRBV28 with TRBJ1-5; TRBD1 might be the D (6 bases). Germline CDR1 reads MDHEN; CDR2 reads SYDVKM. V lost 6 bases, J lost 3 bases, and 15 bases lay in between. CDR3 length: 15 amino acids. The CDR3 DNA follows: TGTGCCAGCAGCTCGGACAGCCAACTCAATCAGCCCCAGCATTTT. This translates into CASSSDSQLNQPQHF.

The V call is TRBV12-3 or TRBV12-4, the J call TRBJ2-1; D is perhaps TRBD2 (5 bases). CDR3 length: 12 amino acids. The V gene lost 6 bases and the J gene lost 14 bases, with 17 bases spanning the gap. The CDR3 loop reads CASRPESGSEFF. The CDR3 DNA is TGTGCCAGCAGGCCAGAATCGGGGTCCGAGTTCTTC.

There are a few counts of this clonotype. The chain links TRBV12-3 or TRBV12-4 to TRBJ1-4; no clear D. With 7 bases removed from V and 6 bases from J, the gap between germline ends came to 9 bases. The CDR3 extends over 12 amino acids. DNA of the CDR3: TGTGCCAGCACCTTGAACTATGAAAAACTGTTTTTT. It specifies CASTLNYEKLFF.

This clonotype was observed at least ten times. The CDR3 loop reads CASSLQGHRAEEQYF. CDR3 coding DNA: TGTGCCAGCAGCTTGCAGGGGCATCGGGCAGAAGAGCAGTACTTC. The chain links TRBV7-2 to TRBJ2-7, with D possibly matching TRBD1 (6 bases). Germline CDR1 is SGHTA and CDR2 is FQGNSA. The V end lost 3 bases, the J end lost 7 bases, and 19 bases lay between the germline ends. The CDR3 is made up of 15 amino acids.

This chain links TRBV29-1 with TRBJ2-7; 7 bases align to TRBD1. The ends lost 7 bases at V and 0 bases at J; junction bases unmatched: 3. Germline CDR1 is SQVTM and CDR2 is ANQGSEA. The CDR3 runs 12 residues. The CDR3 nucleotides read TGCAGCGGCCGGGACAGCTCCTACGAGCAGTACTTC. Translated, it gives CSGRDSSYEQYF.

There are many counts of this clonotype. The J gene is TRBJ1-1, the V gene TRBV28, with TRBD1 identical over 7 bases. The ends lost 3 bases at V and 2 bases at J; junction bases unmatched: 6. The CDR3 spans 15 residues. The germline V gene encodes CDR1 MDHEN and CDR2 SYDVKM. DNA of the CDR3: TGTGCCAGCAGTTTCAACGACAGGGATAACACTGAAGCTTTCTTT. Its protein product is CASSFNDRDNTEAFF. The entire variable domain, with the rest obtained from reference TRBV28 and TRBJ1-1, is as follows: DVKVTQSSRYLVKRTGEKVFLECVQDMDHENMFWYRQDPGLGLRLIYFSYDVKMKEKGDIPEGYSVSREKKERFSLILESASTNQTSMYLCASSFNDRDNTEAFFGQGTRLTVV.

The chain joins TRBV11-1 to TRBJ2-5; TRBD2 agrees at 8 bases. Losses at the gene ends were 5 bases for V and 3 bases for J; bases not matched to a gene: 8. This CDR3 has 15 amino acids. Germline lookup yields CDR1 SGHAT and CDR2 FQDESV (reference sequence). This CDR3 reads CASSQAGLVKETQYF. The CDR3 DNA follows: TGTGCCAGCAGCCAGGCGGGACTAGTGAAAGAGACCCAGTACTTC.

The chain uses TRBV3-1 and TRBJ2-7, with D tentatively TRBD1 or TRBD2 (5 bases each). This CDR3 is 16 amino acids long. V shed 1 base and J shed 3 bases, with 16 bases lying between them. The germline gives CDR1 LGHDT, CDR2 YNNKEL (reference sequence). This CDR3 reads CASSQVRPSGHYEQYF. The CDR3 coding sequence is TGTGCCAGCAGCCAAGTGAGGCCAAGCGGACACTACGAGCAGTACTTC.

This clonotype has at least ten counts. This chain uses TRBV5-1 with TRBJ2-1; a possible D gene is TRBD1 (6 bases). The V gene lost 1 base and the J gene lost 4 bases, with 12 bases spanning the gap. Per the germline V gene, CDR1 is SGHRS and CDR2 is YFSETQ. The CDR3 spans 15 residues. CDR3 amino acids: CASSLIPGQYNEQFF. CDR3 sequence (DNA): TGCGCCAGCAGCTTGATCCCTGGACAGTACAATGAGCAGTTCTTC. The complete variable domain, with remaining parts taken from reference TRBV5-1 and TRBJ2-1, reads KAGVTQTPRYLIKTRGQQVTLSCSPISGHRSVSWYQQTPGQGLQFLFEYFSETQRNKGNFPGRFSGRQFSNSRSEMNVSTLELGDSALYLCASSLIPGQYNEQFFGPGTRLTVL.

This clonotype was detected ten times or more. The gene calls are TRBV6-2 or TRBV6-3 and TRBJ1-5, with 7 bases aligning to TRBD1. The CDR3 is made up of 15 amino acids. Losses at the gene ends were 2 bases for V and 6 bases for J; bases not matched to a gene: 7. The germline V gene encodes CDR1 MNHEY and CDR2 SVGEGT. In nucleotides, the CDR3 is TGTGCCAGCAGTTACGCGACAACAGGGGCTCAGCCCCAGCATTTT. This encodes CASSYATTGAQPQHF.

This clonotype showed up many times. The chain employs TRBV6-2 or TRBV6-3 and TRBJ2-3; D remains ambiguous. The V end lost 2 bases, the J end lost 4 bases, and 10 bases lay between the germline ends. The CDR3 sequence is 14 residues long. In germline, CDR1 is MNHEY, CDR2 SVGEGT. The CDR3 sequence: CASSYTTVSDTQYF. The DNA for the CDR3 is TGTGCCAGCAGTTACACCACCGTATCAGATACGCAGTATTTT.

This clonotype was seen a handful of times. This rearrangement joins TRBV29-1 to TRBJ1-1; D possibly corresponds to TRBD1 (6 bases). Germline loops: CDR1 SQVTM, CDR2 ANQGSEA. The CDR3 totals 13 residues. The germline V and J ends were trimmed by 3 bases and 9 bases, with 17 bases remaining between them. In nucleotides, the CDR3 is TGCAGCGTTGAGGGGGCCTCCGAAATTAAAGCTTTCTTT. It codes for CSVEGASEIKAFF.

This chain uses TRBV7-7 with TRBJ2-7; D not certain. The CDR3 contains 8 residues. Germline values: CDR1 SSHAT, CDR2 FNYEAQ (reference sequence). CDR3: CRVYEQYF. For the CDR3, the DNA is TGTCGCGTTTACGAGCAGTACTTC.

This clonotype was found a few times. CDR3 sequence (DNA): TGTGCCAGTAGTATGCGGGAGAATCCTGACCTAGCTAACTATGGCTACACCTTC. Its translation is CASSMRENPDLANYGYTF. V is TRBV19 and J is TRBJ1-2, with D unclear. Germline lookup yields CDR1 LNHDA and CDR2 SQIVND (reference sequence). V dropped 3 bases and J dropped 0 bases, with 20 bases sitting between them. The length of the CDR3 is 18 residues.

This clonotype was observed a handful of times. The V call is TRBV6-2 or TRBV6-3, the J call TRBJ1-5; D is unresolved. CDR1 and CDR2 from the germline V gene are MNHEY and SVGEGT. V dropped 5 bases and J dropped 1 base, with 9 bases sitting between them. The length of the CDR3 is 14 residues. The CDR3 sequence is CASSRSASNQPQHF. CDR3 in DNA: TGTGCCAGCAGTAGGAGCGCGAGCAATCAGCCCCAGCATTTT.

The gene calls are TRBV19 and TRBJ2-1, with 7 bases identical to TRBD2. This CDR3 comprises 16 residues. The germline CDR1 and CDR2 sequences are LNHDA and SQIVND (reference sequence). The V and J ends lost 3 bases and 0 bases, in that order; junction bases with no gene match: 5. CDR3 in amino acids: CASSIVGDYSYNEQFF. The CDR3 nucleotides are TGTGCCAGTAGTATCGTTGGGGACTACTCCTACAATGAGCAGTTCTTC.

The chain recombines TRBV6-5 with TRBJ1-2; TRBD1 is a possible D gene (5 bases). This CDR3 is built from 12 residues. The germline gives CDR1 MNHEY, CDR2 SVGAGI. Trimming stripped 11 bases from V and 4 bases from J, with 14 bases between. In nucleotides, the CDR3 is TGTGCCTCCCGGGGCCCCTCCTATGGCTACACCTTC. Its translation: CASRGPSYGYTF.

The chain uses TRBV20-1 and TRBJ2-3; D ambiguous. The CDR3 loop spans 12 amino acids. Germline assignment: CDR1 DFQATT and CDR2 SNEGSKA (reference sequence). CDR3 residues: CRPGSSTDTQYF. The CDR3 bases are TGCAGACCGGGTTCTAGCACAGATACGCAGTATTTT.

This clonotype was found many times. The chain uses TRBV4-2 and TRBJ2-3; TRBD2 matches 14 bases. Germline lookup yields CDR1 LGHNA and CDR2 YNFKEQ. The CDR3 extends over 20 amino acids. Trimming took 0 bases from V and 3 from J; bases not matched to a gene: 11. This CDR3 reads CASSQDRTSGRRGRTDTQYF. DNA for the CDR3: TGTGCCAGCAGCCAAGACAGGACTAGCGGGAGGCGGGGGAGGACAGATACGCAGTATTTT.

This clonotype has more than one count but fewer than ten. The gene calls are TRBV4-3 and TRBJ2-1, with D unclear. V dropped 0 bases and J dropped 0 bases, with 12 bases sitting between them. The CDR3 covers 17 residues. The germline V gene encodes CDR1 LGHNA and CDR2 YSLEER. CDR3 loop: CASSQEYAAYSYNEQFF. The CDR3 DNA reads TGCGCCAGCAGCCAAGAATATGCGGCCTACTCCTACAATGAGCAGTTCTTC.

V is TRBV12-3 or TRBV12-4 and J is TRBJ2-5, with 9 bases matching TRBD2. J gave up 2 bases and V 4 bases, and 5 bases lay outside the gene matches. This CDR3 region has 15 residues. The CDR3, as DNA: TGTGCCAGCAGTTCTTGGCTAGCGGGACAAGAGACCCAGTACTTC. This gives the protein CASSSWLAGQETQYF.

This clonotype was counted ten times or more. This chain connects TRBV7-2 to TRBJ2-1; 11 positions agree with TRBD1. The germline V gene encodes CDR1 SGHTA and CDR2 FQGNSA. The length of the CDR3 is 20 residues. The trim removed 5 bases at V and 7 bases at J, leaving 22 bases unmatched. The CDR3 bases are TGTGCCAGCAGCCCCCGGACAGGGGGCCTTGCTGGCGGGCTGGGGAATGAGCAGTTCTTC. Protein sequence: CASSPRTGGLAGGLGNEQFF.

The CDR3 bases are TGTGCCAGCTCACCTCTCGGTGGAGAAAACATTCAGTACTTC. It translates to CASSPLGGENIQYF. V usage is TRBV18 and J usage is TRBJ2-4, with no clear D. Trimming pared 3 bases from V and 5 bases from J, leaving 11 bases between. This CDR3 region has 14 residues. Germline V lookup: CDR1 KGHSH, CDR2 LQKENI.

The CDR3 bases are TGTGCCAGCAGCCGAACCTCGACAGTCTATGGCTACACCTTC. It translates to CASSRTSTVYGYTF. The chain joins TRBV14 to TRBJ1-2, with a tentative D call TRBD1 (5 bases). Germline V gives CDR1 SGHDN, CDR2 FVKESK. The CDR3 extends over 14 amino acids. The V end lost 4 bases, the J end lost 4 bases, and 13 bases lay between the germline ends.

This clonotype came up a few times. The chain is built from TRBV18 and TRBJ1-1; weak D call: TRBD1 (6 bases). Germline V lookup: CDR1 KGHSH, CDR2 LQKENI. The germline V and J ends were trimmed by 3 bases and 4 bases, with 18 bases remaining between them. The CDR3 sequence is 16 residues long. The CDR3, as DNA: TGTGCCAGCTCACCCCTCGGACAGCTGGATTCCACTGAAGCTTTCTTT. Its protein is CASSPLGQLDSTEAFF.

The J gene is TRBJ2-3, the V gene TRBV5-4; D is unresolved. Deletions cut 6 bases from V and 2 bases from J, with 13 bases between. Germline V gene lookup returns CDR1 SGHNT and CDR2 YYREEE (reference sequence). The CDR3 is made up of 14 amino acids. The CDR3 region has the DNA TGTGCCAGCAACACCCGGTACCTCACAGATACGCAGTATTTT. This encodes CASNTRYLTDTQYF. The variable domain in full, completed from reference TRBV5-4 and TRBJ2-3, reads ETGVTQSPTHLIKTRGQQVTLRCSSQSGHNTVSWYQQALGQGPQFIFQYYREEENGRGNFPPRFSGLQFPNYSSELNVNALELDDSALYLCASNTRYLTDTQYFGPGTRLTVL.

The genes are TRBV27 and TRBJ2-2, with D maybe TRBD1 (6 bases). The V end lost 2 bases, the J end lost 0 bases, and 16 bases lay between the germline ends. The V gene's germline CDR1 is MNHEY and CDR2 SMNVEV (reference sequence). The CDR3 spans 18 residues. CDR3 in amino acids: CASSLPLTGRANTGELFF. For the CDR3, the DNA is TGTGCCAGCAGTTTACCACTGACAGGTCGAGCGAACACCGGGGAGCTGTTTTTT.

This clonotype was seen only a few times. The chain uses TRBV4-3 and TRBJ2-2, with D maybe TRBD2 (6 bases). Germline V CDR1 and CDR2: LGHNA, YSLEER. The V end lost 8 bases, the J end lost 4 bases, and 20 bases lay between the germline ends. The CDR3 extends over 16 amino acids. The CDR3 region has the DNA TGCGCCAGCGCTATAAGGGTTTTTAGCGGCACCGGGGAGCTGTTTTTT. It yields the protein CASAIRVFSGTGELFF.

The V gene is TRBV20-1, the J gene TRBJ2-2; D possibly corresponds to TRBD1 (5 bases). Germline CDR1 is DFQATT and CDR2 is SNEGSKA (reference sequence). V was cut by 3 bases and J by 5 bases, with 7 bases left in between. CDR3 length: 12 residues. The CDR3 loop is CSASRETGELFF. CDR3 DNA: TGCAGTGCTAGCAGGGAAACCGGGGAGCTGTTTTTT.